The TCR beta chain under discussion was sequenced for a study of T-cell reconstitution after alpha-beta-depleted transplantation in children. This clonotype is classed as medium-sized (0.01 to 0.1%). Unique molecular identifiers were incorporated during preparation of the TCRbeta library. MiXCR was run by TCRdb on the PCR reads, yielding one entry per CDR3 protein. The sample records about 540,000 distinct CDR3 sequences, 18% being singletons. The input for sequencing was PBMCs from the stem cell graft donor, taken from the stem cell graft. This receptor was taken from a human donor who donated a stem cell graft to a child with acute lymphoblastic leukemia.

The DNA of the CDR3 is TGTGCCAGCGGACCCCTAGCGGGAGCTCGCGACGAGCAGTACTTC. As protein: CASGPLAGARDEQYF. This chain links TRBV9 with TRBJ2-7; 10 bases agree with TRBD2. J was trimmed by 5 bases and V by 7 bases; bases with no gene match: 12. The CDR3 spans 15 residues. Germline-derived CDR1 and CDR2 are SGDLS and YYNGEE.